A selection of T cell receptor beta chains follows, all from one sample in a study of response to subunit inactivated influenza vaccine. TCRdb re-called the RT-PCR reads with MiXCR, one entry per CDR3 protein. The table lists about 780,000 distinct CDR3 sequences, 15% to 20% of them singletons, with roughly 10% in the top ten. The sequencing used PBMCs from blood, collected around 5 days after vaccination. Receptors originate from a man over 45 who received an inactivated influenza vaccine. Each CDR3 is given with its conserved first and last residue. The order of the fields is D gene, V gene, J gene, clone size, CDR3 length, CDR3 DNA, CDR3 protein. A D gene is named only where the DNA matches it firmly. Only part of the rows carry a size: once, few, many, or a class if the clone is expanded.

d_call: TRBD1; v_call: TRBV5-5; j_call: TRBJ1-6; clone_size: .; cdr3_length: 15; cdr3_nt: TGTGCCAGCGCCCTGGCAGGGGGGCGTAATTCACCCCTCCACTTT; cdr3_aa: CASALAGGRNSPLHF
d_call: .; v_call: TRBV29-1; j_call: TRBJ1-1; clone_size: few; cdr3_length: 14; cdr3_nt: TGCAGCGTCCAAGGGGTCAGGGCGAACACTGAAGCTTTCTTT; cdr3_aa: CSVQGVRANTEAFF
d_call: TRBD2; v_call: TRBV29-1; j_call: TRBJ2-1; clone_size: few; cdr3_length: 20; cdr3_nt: TGCAGCGTTGAATTACCCCTAGCGGGAGGGCCAGGAAGATTCTACAATGAGCAGTTCTTC; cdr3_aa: CSVELPLAGGPGRFYNEQFF
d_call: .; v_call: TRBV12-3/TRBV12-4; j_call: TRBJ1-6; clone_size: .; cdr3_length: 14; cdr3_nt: TGTGCCAGCAGTTTAAACACAGGAGTGACACCCCTCCACTTT; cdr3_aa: CASSLNTGVTPLHF
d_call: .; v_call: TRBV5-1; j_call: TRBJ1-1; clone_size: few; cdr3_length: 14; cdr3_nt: TGCGCCAGCAGCTCCGCAGGGTCCCACACTGAAGCTTTCTTT; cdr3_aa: CASSSAGSHTEAFF
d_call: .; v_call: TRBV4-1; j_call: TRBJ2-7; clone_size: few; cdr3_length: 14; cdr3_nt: TGCGCCAGCAGCCAGGCGGATCGTTTCTACGAGCAGTACTTC; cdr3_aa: CASSQADRFYEQYF
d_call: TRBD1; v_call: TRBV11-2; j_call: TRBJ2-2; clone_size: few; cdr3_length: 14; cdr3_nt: TGTGCCAGCAGCTTGGAGACAGGGGCCGGGGAGCTGTTTTTT; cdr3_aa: CASSLETGAGELFF
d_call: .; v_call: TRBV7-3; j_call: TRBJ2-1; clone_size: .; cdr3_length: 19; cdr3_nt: TGTGCCAGCACCTTAAACCCCTTTGCGGCGGTAAAAAACTACAATGAGCAGTTCTTC; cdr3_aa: CASTLNPFAAVKNYNEQFF
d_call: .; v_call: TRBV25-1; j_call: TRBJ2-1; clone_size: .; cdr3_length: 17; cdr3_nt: TGTGCCAGCAGTGAATGGGCGGTCGGAGGGAATAACAATGAGCAGTTCTTC; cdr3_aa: CASSEWAVGGNNNEQFF
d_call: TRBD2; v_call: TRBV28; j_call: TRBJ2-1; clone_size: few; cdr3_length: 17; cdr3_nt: TGTGCCAGCAGTCCCCGGACTAGCGGGGGGGACTACAATGAGCAGTTCTTC; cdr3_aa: CASSPRTSGGDYNEQFF
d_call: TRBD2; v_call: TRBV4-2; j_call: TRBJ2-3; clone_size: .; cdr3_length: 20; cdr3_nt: TGTGCCAGCAGCCCACCGAGGCTAGCGGGAGTCTTACCCCGCACAGATACGCAGTATTTT; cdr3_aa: CASSPPRLAGVLPRTDTQYF
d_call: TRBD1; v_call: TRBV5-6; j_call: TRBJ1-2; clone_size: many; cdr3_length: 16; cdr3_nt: TGTGCCAGCAGCTCGGCGGGGGGACAGGGGTTCTATGGCTACACCTTC; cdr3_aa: CASSSAGGQGFYGYTF
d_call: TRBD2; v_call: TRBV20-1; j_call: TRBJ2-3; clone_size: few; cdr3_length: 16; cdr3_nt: TGCAGTGCACCCGGGGAGCGGGAGGTTTCCACAGATACGCAGTATTTT; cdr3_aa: CSAPGEREVSTDTQYF
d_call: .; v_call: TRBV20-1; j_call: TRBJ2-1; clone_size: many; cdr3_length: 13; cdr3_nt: TGCAGTGCTAGAGATCCGGGCTACAATGAGCAGTTCTTC; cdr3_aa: CSARDPGYNEQFF
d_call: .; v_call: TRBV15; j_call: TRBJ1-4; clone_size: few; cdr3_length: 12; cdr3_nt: TGTGATGGAGGCAGGACAGATGAAAAACTGTTTTTT; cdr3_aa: CDGGRTDEKLFF
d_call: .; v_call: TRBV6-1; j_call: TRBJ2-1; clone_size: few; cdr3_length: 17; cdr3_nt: TGTGCCAGCAGTGCACTAGGGACTGGTGGTGCACACAATGAGCAGTTCTTC; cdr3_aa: CASSALGTGGAHNEQFF
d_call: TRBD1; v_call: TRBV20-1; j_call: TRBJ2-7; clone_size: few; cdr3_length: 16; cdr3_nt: TGCAGTGCTAGAGATCATCGGGGACAGGGGAGTCAGGAGCAGTACTTC; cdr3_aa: CSARDHRGQGSQEQYF
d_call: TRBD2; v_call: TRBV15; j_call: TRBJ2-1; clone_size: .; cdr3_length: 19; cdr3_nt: TGTGCCACCAGCAGGAGCACCGGGACTAGCGGGGGGGGCCACAATGAGCAGTTCTTC; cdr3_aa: CATSRSTGTSGGGHNEQFF
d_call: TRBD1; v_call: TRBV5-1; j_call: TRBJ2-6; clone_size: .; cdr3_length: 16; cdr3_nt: TGCGCCAGCAGCGAAACAGGGGAGTCTGGGGCCAACGTCCTGACTTTC; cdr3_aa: CASSETGESGANVLTF
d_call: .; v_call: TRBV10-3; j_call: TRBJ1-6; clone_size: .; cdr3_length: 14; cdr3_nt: TGTGCCATCAGTGAGGAGGAACGGGTTTCACCCCTCCACTTT; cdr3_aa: CAISEEERVSPLHF
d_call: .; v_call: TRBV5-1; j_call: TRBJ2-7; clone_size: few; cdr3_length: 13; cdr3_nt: TGCGCCAGCAGCGCCGGGGAGCGCTACGAGCAGTACTTC; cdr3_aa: CASSAGERYEQYF
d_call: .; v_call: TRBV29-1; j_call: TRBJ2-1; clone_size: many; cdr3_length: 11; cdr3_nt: TGCAGCGTTGTGAGCGACAATGAGCAGTTCTTC; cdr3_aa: CSVVSDNEQFF
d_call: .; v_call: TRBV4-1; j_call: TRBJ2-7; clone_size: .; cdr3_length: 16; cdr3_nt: TGCGCCAGCAGCCAAGTCCCTACAAGGGGCTCCTACGAGCAGTACTTC; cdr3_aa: CASSQVPTRGSYEQYF
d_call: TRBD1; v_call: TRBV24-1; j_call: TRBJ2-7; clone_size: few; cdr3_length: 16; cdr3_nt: TGTGCCACCAGTGCCTCGGACAGGGGAGTTTTCTACGAGCAGTACTTC; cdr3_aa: CATSASDRGVFYEQYF
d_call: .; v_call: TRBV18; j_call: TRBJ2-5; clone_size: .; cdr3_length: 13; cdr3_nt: TGTGCCAGCTCACCAGGTCGGGAAGAGACCCAGTACTTC; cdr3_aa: CASSPGREETQYF
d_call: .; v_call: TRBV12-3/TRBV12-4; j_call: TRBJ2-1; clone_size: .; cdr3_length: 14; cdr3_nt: TGTGCCAGCAGTTTAGACAGGCGTAACAATGAGCAGTTCTTC; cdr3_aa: CASSLDRRNNEQFF
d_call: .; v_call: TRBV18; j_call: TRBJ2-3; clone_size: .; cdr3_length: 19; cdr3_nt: TGTGCCAGCTCACCACGTGCGGCGGGCCCTTACAGAGGCACAGATACGCAGTATTTT; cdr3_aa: CASSPRAAGPYRGTDTQYF
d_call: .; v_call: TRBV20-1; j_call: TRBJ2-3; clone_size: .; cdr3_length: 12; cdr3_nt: TGCAGTGCTAGACCCAATTCCGATACGCAGTATTTT; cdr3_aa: CSARPNSDTQYF
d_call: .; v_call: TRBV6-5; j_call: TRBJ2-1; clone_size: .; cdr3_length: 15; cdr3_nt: TGTGCCAGCAGTTACTCGTTCAGGGGAACTAATGAGCAGTTCTTC; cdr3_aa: CASSYSFRGTNEQFF
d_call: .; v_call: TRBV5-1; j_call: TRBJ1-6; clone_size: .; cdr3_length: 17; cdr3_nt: TGCGCCAGCAGCCCGACTGCGAGGAGCTCCTATAATTCACCCCTCCACTTT; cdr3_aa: CASSPTARSSYNSPLHF
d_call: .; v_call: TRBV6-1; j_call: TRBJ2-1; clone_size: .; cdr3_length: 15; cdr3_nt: TGTGCCAGCAGAGGGTCAGGGATCAACTACAATGAGCAGTTCTTC; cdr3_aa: CASRGSGINYNEQFF
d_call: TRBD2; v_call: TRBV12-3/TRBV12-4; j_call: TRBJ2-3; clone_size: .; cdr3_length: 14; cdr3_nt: TGTGCCAGCGGGAACGGACTAGCTACAGATACGCAGTATTTT; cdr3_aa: CASGNGLATDTQYF
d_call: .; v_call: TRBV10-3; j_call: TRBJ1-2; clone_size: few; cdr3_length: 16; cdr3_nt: TGTGCCATCAGGGAAAGCGACGGGGCGGGACGGGCTGGCTACACCTTC; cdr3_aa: CAIRESDGAGRAGYTF
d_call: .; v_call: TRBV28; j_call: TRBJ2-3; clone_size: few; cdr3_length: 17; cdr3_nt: TGTGCCAGCACGTTGCGTTTTGCGGGACGGCGCACAGATACGCAGTATTTT; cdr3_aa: CASTLRFAGRRTDTQYF
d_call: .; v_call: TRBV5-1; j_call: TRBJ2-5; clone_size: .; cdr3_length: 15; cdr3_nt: TGCGCCAGCAGCCCGAGGATGTCTTCCCAAGAGACCCAGTACTTC; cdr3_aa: CASSPRMSSQETQYF
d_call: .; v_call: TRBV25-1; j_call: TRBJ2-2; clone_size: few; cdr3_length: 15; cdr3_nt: TGTGCCAGCAGTGAATATACTAGGAACACCGGGGAGCTGTTTTTT; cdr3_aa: CASSEYTRNTGELFF
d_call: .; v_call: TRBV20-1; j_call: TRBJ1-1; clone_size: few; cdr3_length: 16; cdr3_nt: TGCAGTGCTAGAGATCAGCGGCAGGGACCGGGGACTGAAGCTTTCTTT; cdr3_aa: CSARDQRQGPGTEAFF
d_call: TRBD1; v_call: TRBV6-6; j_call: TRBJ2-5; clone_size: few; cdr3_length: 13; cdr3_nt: TGTGCCAGCTTTCGGACAGGGGACGAGACCCAGTACTTC; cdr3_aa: CASFRTGDETQYF
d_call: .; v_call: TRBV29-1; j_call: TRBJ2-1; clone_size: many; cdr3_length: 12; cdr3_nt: TGCAGCGTGGATGGACGGTTGAATGAGCAGTTCTTC; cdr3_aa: CSVDGRLNEQFF
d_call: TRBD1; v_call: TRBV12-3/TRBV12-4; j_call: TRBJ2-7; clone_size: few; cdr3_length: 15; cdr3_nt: TGTGCCAGCAGTCCAGGACAGGGGGCTGTCCACGAGCAGTACTTC; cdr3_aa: CASSPGQGAVHEQYF
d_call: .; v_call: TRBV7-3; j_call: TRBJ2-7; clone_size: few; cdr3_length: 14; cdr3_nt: TGTGCCAGCAGCTTAGGCGGGACTGTCCACGAGCAGTACTTC; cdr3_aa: CASSLGGTVHEQYF
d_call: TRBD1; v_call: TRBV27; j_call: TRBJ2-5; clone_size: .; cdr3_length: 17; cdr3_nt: TGTGCCAGCAGTGCCCGGGACAGGGGGGGAGCCATCGCGACCCAGTACTTC; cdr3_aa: CASSARDRGGAIATQYF
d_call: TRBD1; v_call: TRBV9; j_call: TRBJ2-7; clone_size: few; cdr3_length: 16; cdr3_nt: TGTGCCAGCAGCGTAGGTGAGGGGGCGCGTTTCGACGAGCAGTACTTC; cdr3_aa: CASSVGEGARFDEQYF
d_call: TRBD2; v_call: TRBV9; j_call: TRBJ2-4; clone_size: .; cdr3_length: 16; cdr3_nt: TGTGCCAGCAGCGCCTCCACGGGGGGTCTCAAAAACATTCAGTACTTC; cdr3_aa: CASSASTGGLKNIQYF
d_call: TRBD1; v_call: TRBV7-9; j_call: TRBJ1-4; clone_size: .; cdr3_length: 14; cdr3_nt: TGTGCCAGCAGTACAAACAGGGGAACTGCAAAACTGTTTTTT; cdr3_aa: CASSTNRGTAKLFF